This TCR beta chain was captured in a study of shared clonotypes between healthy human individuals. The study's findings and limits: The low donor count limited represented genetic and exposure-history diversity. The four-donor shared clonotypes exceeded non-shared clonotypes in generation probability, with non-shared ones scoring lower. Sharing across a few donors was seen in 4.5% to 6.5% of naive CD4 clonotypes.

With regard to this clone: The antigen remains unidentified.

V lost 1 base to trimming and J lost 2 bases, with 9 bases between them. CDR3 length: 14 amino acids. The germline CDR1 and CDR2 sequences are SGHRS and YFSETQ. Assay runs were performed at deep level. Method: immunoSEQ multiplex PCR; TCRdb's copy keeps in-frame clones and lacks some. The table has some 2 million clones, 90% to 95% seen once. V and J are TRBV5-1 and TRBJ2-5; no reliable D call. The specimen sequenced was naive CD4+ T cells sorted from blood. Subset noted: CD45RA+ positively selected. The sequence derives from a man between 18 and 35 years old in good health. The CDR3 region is CASSLQLSQETQYF. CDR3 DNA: TGCGCCAGCAGCTTGCAACTAAGTCAAGAGACCCAGTACTTC.